The clone carrying this TCR beta chain was observed many times. The antigen is not known. This specimen belongs to a study of T cells in Graves' hyperthyroidism and ophthalmopathy. Germline lookup yields CDR1 MNHNS and CDR2 SASEGT. The CDR3 length is 14 residues. Trimming left V 5 bases short and J 7 bases short, with 17 bases between. TCR beta CDR3 sequences were amplified from RNA transcripts. TCR CDR3 regions were first amplified by RT-PCR with HTBI primers. MiXCR was run by TCRdb on the multiplex PCR reads, yielding one entry per CDR3 protein. This sample has around 190,000 distinct CDR3 sequences, with about a sixth found just once. Study results and limitations: Ophthalmopathy onset followed model prediction by a median approximately 5.9 months.

The origin of this receptor is a woman aged 45-65 years with Graves' hyperthyroidism. Sequenced: blood. The rearrangement uses TRBV6-1 and TRBJ1-2, with a tentative D call TRBD1 (6 bases). The CDR3 is CASSSGRGIFGYTF. In DNA form, the CDR3 reads TGTGCCAGCAGTTCGGGCAGGGGCATCTTTGGCTACACCTTC.